This T cell receptor beta chain was observed in a study of CD8 T cells in Susac syndrome. The V gene's germline CDR1 is MNHEY and CDR2 SMNVEV (reference sequence). V dropped 2 bases and J dropped 4; count of bases not matched to a gene: 4. The CDR3 sequence is 16 residues long. The authors reverse transcribed roughly 0.5 to 1 ug RNA with random hexamers. The authors amplified TCR beta CDR3 across 54 Vbeta and 13 Jbeta using immunoSEQ multiplex PCR. TCRdb fed the immunoSEQ multiplex PCR reads into MiXCR, producing one record per CDR3 protein. The sample has fewer than 300,000 distinct CDR3 sequences, about 88% seen once. The multiple sclerosis controls, all treatment-naive patients, had relapsing-remitting disease that was stable or active.

The material sequenced was CD8+ T cells from PBMCs. This receptor was obtained from a human donor with multiple sclerosis. The gene calls are TRBV27 and TRBJ2-1; TRBD2 agrees at 11 bases. The CDR3 DNA follows: TGTGCCAGCAGTTTAACTAGCGGGAGTCTTTACAATGAGCAGTTCTTC. This translates into CASSLTSGSLYNEQFF.